These 30 T cell receptor beta chains came from one sample sequenced in a study of blood T cell repertoires in COVID-19. The table came from immunoSEQ multiplex PCR; TCRdb's copy has only in-frame clones and leaves some out. The table records 110,000 or so clones, approximately 80% of them present only once. The sample consisted of peripheral blood. These receptors came from a man aged 45-60 years with acute or convalescent COVID-19.

As regards this clone: Other DNA sequences in this sample translate to the same CDR3. This chain connects TRBV5-1 to TRBJ2-5; 7 nucleotides agree with TRBD1. Unmatched junction bases numbered 5, after V lost 4 bases and J lost 2 bases. The CDR3 runs to 14 residues. Germline V CDR1 and CDR2: SGHRS, YFSETQ. CDR3 nucleotide sequence: TGCGCCAGCAGCCTGGGACAGACACAAGAGACCCAGTACTTC. Protein sequence: CASSLGQTQETQYF.

J is TRBJ1-3 and V is TRBV7-6; perhaps TRBD1 as D (5 bases). CDR3 length equals 15 residues. Between the trimmed V and J ends, which lost 1 base and 4 bases, there was a span of 11 bases. Germline V lookup: CDR1 SGHVS, CDR2 FNYEAQ. The CDR3 is CASSLGQGGGNTIYF. The DNA for the CDR3 is TGTGCCAGCAGCTTAGGGCAGGGTGGAGGAAACACCATATATTTT.

The chain links TRBV4-1 to TRBJ2-7; weak D call: TRBD1 (7 bases). V lost 3 bases, J lost 6 bases, and 15 bases lay in between. The CDR3 totals 14 residues. Per germline, CDR1 MGHRA and CDR2 YSYEKL. CDR3 region: CASSQQGGKGEQYF. CDR3 nucleotide sequence: TGCGCCAGCAGCCAGCAGGGGGGAAAAGGCGAGCAGTACTTC.

The chain recombines TRBV5-1 with TRBJ2-3, with TRBD2 matching 9 bases. The ends lost 0 bases at V and 5 bases at J; junction bases unmatched: 4. Germline loops: CDR1 SGHRS, CDR2 YFSETQ. CDR3 length: 15 residues. Here the CDR3 reads CASSLVAGAEDTQYF. The DNA of the CDR3 is TGCGCCAGCAGCTTGGTAGCGGGAGCAGAAGATACGCAGTATTTT. Full variable domain (missing parts from reference TRBV5-1 and TRBJ2-3): KAGVTQTPRYLIKTRGQQVTLSCSPISGHRSVSWYQQTPGQGLQFLFEYFSETQRNKGNFPGRFSGRQFSNSRSEMNVSTLELGDSALYLCASSLVAGAEDTQYFGPGTRLTVL.

The rearrangement joins TRBV29-1 to TRBJ2-2; tentative D call: TRBD2 (5 bases). The CDR3 has 13 amino acids. The V gene lost 4 bases and the J gene lost 2 bases, with 8 bases spanning the gap. The V gene's germline CDR1 is SQVTM and CDR2 ANQGSEA. The DNA of the CDR3 is TGCAGCGTTGGGAGGACTAACACCGGGGAGCTGTTTTTT. Protein product: CSVGRTNTGELFF.

This chain joins TRBV13 and TRBJ2-1; 11 bases fit TRBD2. The CDR3 is 15 amino acids. The trim removed 5 bases at V and 3 bases at J, leaving 3 bases unmatched. The germline V gene encodes CDR1 PRHDT and CDR2 FYEKMQ (reference sequence). The CDR3 reads CASSTTSGSYNEQFF. Here the CDR3 DNA reads TGTGCCAGCAGCACCACTAGCGGGAGCTACAATGAGCAGTTCTTC.

The CDR3 coding sequence is TGTGCCAGCAGCTCCAGGGGAAGGGGCTATTCGCGGACCCAGTACTTC. Residues: CASSSRGRGYSRTQYF. The chain carries TRBV7-2 and TRBJ2-5; D may be TRBD1 (6 bases). The CDR3 is 16 amino acids. Between the trimmed V and J ends, which lost 4 bases and 7 bases, there was a span of 22 bases. Germline assignment: CDR1 SGHTA and CDR2 FQGNSA.

The chain couples TRBV6-2 or TRBV6-3 to TRBJ2-3; TRBD2 aligns across 7 bases. The CDR3 covers 17 residues. With V trimmed by 0 bases and J by 2 bases, 8 bases remained unmatched. The V gene's germline CDR1 is MNHEY and CDR2 SVGEGT. The CDR3 DNA is TGTGCCAGCAGTTACTCCCCTTTAGCGGGCTACACAGATACGCAGTATTTT. Its protein product is CASSYSPLAGYTDTQYF.

The V gene is TRBV12-3 or TRBV12-4, the J gene TRBJ2-5, with D perhaps TRBD1 (6 bases). V was cut by 7 bases and J by 0 bases, with 9 bases left in between. This CDR3 region has 13 residues. CDR3 amino acids: CASNRGYQETQYF. DNA for the CDR3: TGTGCCAGCAATAGGGGGTACCAAGAGACCCAGTACTTC.

The chain recombines TRBV29-1 with TRBJ1-1; D ambiguous. This CDR3 is 10 amino acids long. Germline CDR1 SQVTM, CDR2 ANQGSEA. Between the trimmed V and J ends, which lost 3 bases and 8 bases, there was a span of 7 bases. The CDR3 sequence: CSVEGVEAFF. For the CDR3, the DNA is TGCAGCGTTGAGGGCGTAGAAGCTTTCTTT.

The chain joins TRBV5-5 to TRBJ1-2, with D possibly TRBD1 on 5 matching bases. Germline lookup yields CDR1 SGHKS and CDR2 YYEKEE (reference sequence). V was cut by 3 bases and J by 3 bases, with 15 bases left in between. CDR3 length: 15 residues. This CDR3 is CASSSSGLFDYGYTF. The DNA of the CDR3 is TGTGCCAGCAGCTCTTCGGGACTTTTCGACTATGGCTACACCTTC.

The chain joins TRBV2 to TRBJ2-3, with 9 positions matching TRBD2. This CDR3 region has 17 residues. After removal of 7 bases from V and 2 bases from J, the junction contained 13 bases not matched to a gene. Per germline, CDR1 SNHLY and CDR2 FYNNEI. CDR3 protein: CASNPLLAGKHTDTQYF. In DNA, the CDR3 is TGTGCCAGCAACCCCCTCCTAGCGGGGAAACACACAGATACGCAGTATTTT.

The V call is TRBV7-9, the J call TRBJ2-5; D not certain. CDR3 length equals 13 residues. The V gene lost 3 bases and the J gene lost 2 bases, with 7 bases spanning the gap. Germline CDR1 reads SEHNR; CDR2 reads FQNEAQ (reference sequence). Here the CDR3 DNA reads TGTGCCAGCAGCTTTAACTCTCAAGAGACCCAGTACTTC. Encoded protein: CASSFNSQETQYF.

This clone was picked up a small number of times. The chain couples TRBV19 to TRBJ1-2; D ambiguous. Germline V gene lookup returns CDR1 LNHDA and CDR2 SQIVND (reference sequence). CDR3 length: 12 amino acids. With 5 bases removed from V and 8 bases from J, the gap between germline ends came to 12 bases. The CDR3 DNA follows: TGTGCCAGTAGTGTGGAGGGAAGGGGCTACACCTTC. It translates to CASSVEGRGYTF.

This clone appeared once. The chain carries TRBV10-3 and TRBJ2-1; 13 bases align to TRBD2. CDR1 and CDR2 (germline): ENHRY, SYGVKD. The CDR3 is 15 amino acids. After removal of 3 bases from V and 10 bases from J, the junction contained 6 bases not matched to a gene. CDR3 sequence reads: CAISEPGLAGEEQFF. The CDR3 DNA reads as TGTGCCATCAGTGAACCTGGACTAGCGGGGGAGGAGCAGTTCTTC.

The rearrangement joins TRBV10-3 to TRBJ2-2, with 8 bases lining up with TRBD1. The CDR3 sequence is 16 residues long. The V gene's germline CDR1 is ENHRY and CDR2 SYGVKD. J gave up 5 bases and V 2 bases, and 7 bases lay outside the gene matches. The CDR3 nucleotides read TGTGCCATCAGTGAGCCGGGACAGGCGCGAACCGGGGAGCTGTTTTTT. The encoded protein is CAISEPGQARTGELFF.

This clone was detected a few times. V gene TRBV28 combines with J gene TRBJ2-1, with 7 bases fitting TRBD2. The CDR3 covers 14 residues. Trimming removed 5 bases from V and 8 bases from J; junction bases left unmatched: 9. Per the germline V gene, CDR1 is MDHEN and CDR2 is SYDVKM. The DNA for the CDR3 is TGTGCCAGCAGTGCGGCGGGGGATCGGCATGAGCAGTTCTTC. Translation gives CASSAAGDRHEQFF.

V gene TRBV7-6 combines with J gene TRBJ2-3, with a tentative D call TRBD2 (6 bases). Trimming removed 3 bases at V and 1 base at J, with 11 bases between. The CDR3 is made up of 15 amino acids. From germline, CDR1 is SGHVS and CDR2 FNYEAQ. The CDR3: CASSFSGSGTDTQYF. Written as DNA, the CDR3 is TGTGCCAGCAGCTTTTCCGGGAGTGGCACAGATACGCAGTATTTT.

This clone was picked up one time. The chain carries TRBV5-1 and TRBJ1-4; 8 bases fit TRBD1. The ends lost 5 bases at V and 7 bases at J; junction bases unmatched: 7. Germline values: CDR1 SGHRS, CDR2 YFSETQ. The CDR3 consists of 14 residues. CDR3 coding DNA: TGCGCCAGCAGGAACGGACAGGGCGGTGAAAAACTGTTTTTT. This gives the protein CASRNGQGGEKLFF.

The V and J genes are TRBV5-1 and TRBJ1-2; D call uncertain. Looked up from germline, CDR1 is SGHRS and CDR2 is YFSETQ. The CDR3 contains 14 residues. Between the trimmed V and J ends, which lost 1 base and 0 bases, there was a span of 7 bases. The CDR3 is CASSLTDPNYGYTF. The CDR3 nucleotides read TGCGCCAGCAGCTTGACAGATCCTAACTATGGCTACACCTTC.

This chain joins TRBV19 and TRBJ1-5; 10 bases are a match to TRBD1. The CDR3 has 17 residues. The trim removed 3 bases at V and 4 bases at J, leaving 9 bases unmatched. Germline CDR1 is LNHDA and CDR2 is SQIVND (reference sequence). The CDR3 protein is CASSISVTGGINQPQHF. CDR3 sequence (DNA): TGTGCCAGTAGTATCTCGGTGACAGGGGGCATAAATCAGCCCCAGCATTTT.

This chain uses TRBV6-2 or TRBV6-3 with TRBJ1-4, with D possibly being TRBD1 (6 bases). This CDR3 spans 14 amino acids. V dropped 5 bases and J dropped 7 bases, with 14 bases sitting between them. Per germline, CDR1 MNHEY and CDR2 SVGEGT. The CDR3 sequence is CASSDQGTSEKLFF. CDR3 sequence (DNA): TGTGCCAGCAGTGACCAGGGGACCAGTGAAAAACTGTTTTTT.

The rearrangement joins TRBV6-6 to TRBJ2-1; 10 bases agree with TRBD2. Germline loops: CDR1 MNHNY, CDR2 SVGAGI (reference sequence). Germline trimming cut 2 bases from V and 3 bases from J; bases unmatched to any gene: 4. The CDR3 totals 16 residues. In DNA, the CDR3 is TGTGCCAGCAGTTACAAAGGGACTAGCGTCTACAATGAGCAGTTCTTC. Encoded protein: CASSYKGTSVYNEQFF.

V and J are TRBV11-2 and TRBJ1-1; no definite D call. Trimming removed 0 bases at V and 4 bases at J, with 21 bases between. Per the germline V gene, CDR1 is SGHAT and CDR2 is FQNNGV. The CDR3 is made up of 18 amino acids. The CDR3 loop is CASSLDRRVGGLVTEAFF. The CDR3 DNA reads as TGTGCCAGCAGCTTAGATAGGAGGGTAGGAGGGCTGGTCACTGAAGCTTTCTTT. Filled out from reference TRBV11-2 and TRBJ1-1, the complete variable domain reads EAGVAQSPRYKIIEKRQSVAFWCNPISGHATLYWYQQILGQGPKLLIQFQNNGVVDDSQLPKDRFSAERLKGVDSTLKIQPAKLEDSAVYLCASSLDRRVGGLVTEAFFGQGTRLTVV.

The gene calls are TRBV6-5 and TRBJ1-1; D is possibly TRBD1 (5 bases). Germline CDR1 and CDR2: MNHEY and SVGAGI. V dropped 4 bases and J dropped 1 base, with 13 bases sitting between them. The CDR3 runs 15 residues. The CDR3 region has the DNA TGTGCCAGCAGTTCTAGTCAGGGCAGGAACACTGAAGCTTTCTTT. Amino acids: CASSSSQGRNTEAFF.

The chain links TRBV7-8 to TRBJ1-1, with 9 bases lining up with TRBD1. V gave up 4 bases and J gave up 6 bases; unmatched junction bases: 9. The CDR3 spans 15 residues. The germline V gene encodes CDR1 SGHVS and CDR2 FQNEAQ. In nucleotides, the CDR3 is TGTGCCAGCAGCTCCTTACCGGACAGGGGAGCTGAAGCTTTCTTT. Translating gives CASSSLPDRGAEAFF.

This clone was found a few times. This chain links TRBV6-1 with TRBJ2-5; 7 nucleotides align to TRBD1. Germline lookup yields CDR1 MNHNS and CDR2 SASEGT. This CDR3 has 13 residues. Trimming cost V 1 base and J 8 bases; bases outside gene matches: 4. CDR3: CASSEGTGRTQYF. The CDR3 nucleotides are TGTGCCAGCAGTGAAGGGACAGGCCGAACCCAGTACTTC.

The V call is TRBV19, the J call TRBJ2-5; the D gene is possibly TRBD1 (6 bases). Trimming stripped 6 bases from V and 0 bases from J, with 17 bases between. The CDR3 consists of 16 residues. Per the germline V gene, CDR1 is LNHDA and CDR2 is SQIVND (reference sequence). The CDR3: CASSLGTSTYQETQYF. CDR3 coding DNA: TGTGCCAGTAGCCTCGGGACATCAACTTACCAAGAGACCCAGTACTTC. Full variable domain (rest looked up from reference TRBV19 and TRBJ2-5): DGGITQSPKYLFRKEGQNVTLSCEQNLNHDAMYWYRQDPGQGLRLIYYSQIVNDFQKGDIAEGYSVSREKKESFPLTVTSAQKNPTAFYLCASSLGTSTYQETQYFGPGTRLLVL.

This clone has just a few counts. This chain connects TRBV29-1 to TRBJ2-2; D is ambiguous. Germline V lookup: CDR1 SQVTM, CDR2 ANQGSEA. Trimming left V 4 bases short and J 7 bases short, with 13 bases between. This CDR3 has 13 amino acids. The CDR3 DNA reads TGCAGCGTTGCCCTACCGCTTGGCGGGGAGCTGTTTTTT. Protein: CSVALPLGGELFF.

The chain joins TRBV28 to TRBJ2-2; possible D gene TRBD2, 6 bases. This CDR3 comprises 15 residues. V was cut by 5 bases and J by 2 bases, with 12 bases left in between. The germline V gene encodes CDR1 MDHEN and CDR2 SYDVKM. The CDR3 reads CASSTSGLNTGELFF. CDR3 nucleotides: TGTGCCAGCAGTACCAGCGGGCTTAACACCGGGGAGCTGTTTTTT.